This paragraph covers one TCR beta chain sequence. Data came from immunoSEQ multiplex PCR; TCRdb stores just in-frame clones and leaves some out. Among approximately 440,000 clones listed, roughly three quarters were seen once. These data come from a study of shared clonotypes between healthy human individuals. This CDR3 has 18 residues. Germline CDR1 reads SGDLS; CDR2 reads YYNGEE. After removal of 0 bases from V and 6 bases from J, the junction contained 13 bases not matched to a gene. The TCR comes from a woman between 35 and 50 years old in good health. Some clones in this sample may be carry-over from other donors' samples. Sequenced input: PBMCs. The chain combines TRBV9 with TRBJ2-1; 9 bases fit TRBD2. The CDR3 bases are TGTGCCAGCAGCGTAGGTCTAGCGGGATGGGGGGTGGGCAATGAGCAGTTCTTC. This codes for CASSVGLAGWGVGNEQFF.